This entry lists 27 T cell receptor beta chains sequenced from one sample in a study of cytomegalovirus exposure and HLA in healthy donors. The PCR ran on 60 Vbeta and 13 Jbeta primers. Data came from immunoSEQ multiplex PCR; TCRdb stores just in-frame clones and leaves some out. The sample has approximately 120,000 clones, under 90% seen once. The sample consisted of PBMCs. The receptors originated from a woman between 40 and 50 years old in good health and CMV-seropositive.

The DNA of the CDR3 is TGTGCCAGCAACAAATATGGAGCGAATTCACCCCTCCACTTT. It specifies CASNKYGANSPLHF. The rearrangement links TRBV9 to TRBJ1-6; D not certain. Germline V lookup: CDR1 SGDLS, CDR2 YYNGEE. V was pared by 6 bases and J by 7 bases, with 14 bases between. This CDR3 is 14 amino acids long.

The CDR3 DNA reads as TGTGCCAGCAGCTTGTTTCTTATCCCCAAAAACATTCAGTACTTC. It codes for CASSLFLIPKNIQYF. The V call is TRBV5-6, the J call TRBJ2-4, with D uncertain. Germline CDR1 and CDR2: SGHDT and YYEEEE. Trimming cost V 1 base and J 2 bases, with 10 bases left between them. The CDR3 runs to 15 residues.

The chain is built from TRBV7-8 and TRBJ2-4; D gene unclear. The CDR3 extends over 14 amino acids. Per germline, CDR1 SGHVS and CDR2 FQNEAQ. Trimming removed 5 bases from V and 8 bases from J, with 16 bases in between. CDR3: CASSVRYQVDIQYF. The CDR3 bases are TGTGCCAGCAGCGTCAGATACCAAGTGGACATTCAGTACTTC.

The J gene is TRBJ1-2, the V gene TRBV7-9; a possible D gene is TRBD1 (6 bases). Per the germline V gene, CDR1 is SEHNR and CDR2 is FQNEAQ (reference sequence). The CDR3 runs 16 residues. V lost 5 bases and J 4 bases, leaving 20 bases between the germline ends. The CDR3 DNA reads TGTGCCAGCAGCCCTACCGGCGACAGGCCTTTCTATGGCTACACCTTC. This gives the protein CASSPTGDRPFYGYTF.

The chain has TRBV28 and TRBJ2-7; 9 positions agree with TRBD1. V shed 7 bases and J 3 bases; nucleotides not matched to a gene: 7. The CDR3 covers 14 residues. Germline loops: CDR1 MDHEN, CDR2 SYDVKM. The CDR3 spells CASTRTGENYEQYF. The CDR3 nucleotides are TGTGCCAGCACCAGGACAGGGGAGAACTACGAGCAGTACTTC.

This sequence joins TRBV2 and TRBJ2-4; 8 bases line up with TRBD2. The CDR3 extends over 16 amino acids. Germline CDR1 is SNHLY and CDR2 is FYNNEI. Trimming cost V 5 bases and J 3 bases; bases outside gene matches: 9. The CDR3 loop is CASSSEAGVGKNIQYF. In nucleotides, the CDR3 is TGTGCCAGCAGTTCTGAAGCGGGAGTGGGCAAAAACATTCAGTACTTC. The entire variable domain, with the rest obtained from reference TRBV2 and TRBJ2-4, is as follows: EPEVTQTPSHQVTQMGQEVILRCVPISNHLYFYWYRQILGQKVEFLVSFYNNEISEKSEIFDDQFSVERPDGSNFTLKIRSTKLEDSAMYFCASSSEAGVGKNIQYFGAGTRLSVL.

The chain has TRBV19 and TRBJ1-1; D perhaps matches TRBD1 (5 bases). This CDR3 contains 13 residues. The germline V gene has CDR1 LNHDA and CDR2 SQIVND (reference sequence). V lost 3 bases and J lost 4, with 9 bases in between. CDR3 sequence (DNA): TGTGCCAGTAGTATTGGCAGGGCCACTGAAGCTTTCTTT. It encodes CASSIGRATEAFF.

This clone appeared a few times. The chain employs TRBV5-1 and TRBJ2-7, with 7 bases aligning to TRBD1. V shed 4 bases and J 1 base; nucleotides not matched to a gene: 2. Germline CDR1 reads SGHRS; CDR2 reads YFSETQ. The CDR3 covers 13 residues. In DNA, the CDR3 is TGCGCCAGCAGCCAGGGACAGTCCTACGAGCAGTACTTC. It is translated as CASSQGQSYEQYF.

This clone was counted once. This chain uses TRBV4-1 with TRBJ2-5; 8 bases match TRBD1. J lost 5 bases, V lost 0 bases, and 14 bases had no gene match. CDR1 is MGHRA, CDR2 YSYEKL, per germline. This CDR3 is 18 amino acids long. The CDR3 DNA sequence: TGCGCCAGCAGCCAAGAAAACATCGGACAGGGATGGGAGGAGACCCAGTACTTC. This sequence encodes CASSQENIGQGWEETQYF.

V usage is TRBV28 and J usage is TRBJ2-5, with D maybe TRBD2 (6 bases). V was pared by 2 bases and J by 4 bases, with 14 bases between. Per the germline V gene, CDR1 is MDHEN and CDR2 is SYDVKM. This CDR3 is built from 15 residues. CDR3 bases: TGTGCCAGCAGTTTAATGTGGCGGGGTGGAGAGACCCAGTACTTC. Its translation: CASSLMWRGGETQYF.

The chain carries TRBV11-2 and TRBJ2-5; 12 nucleotides align to TRBD2. V lost 5 bases, J lost 4 bases, and 8 bases stayed unmatched. Germline V gives CDR1 SGHAT, CDR2 FQNNGV. CDR3 length: 16 amino acids. CDR3 region: CASSPTSGRTTETQYF. CDR3 DNA: TGTGCCAGCAGCCCGACTAGCGGGAGAACTACAGAGACCCAGTACTTC.

The chain couples TRBV7-9 to TRBJ1-2; 8 positions match TRBD1. This CDR3 is built from 13 residues. Germline V lookup: CDR1 SEHNR, CDR2 FQNEAQ (reference sequence). V lost 5 bases, J lost 4 bases, and 3 bases stayed unmatched. The CDR3 spells CASSLDRGYGYTF. The CDR3 nucleotides read TGTGCCAGCAGCCTCGACAGGGGCTATGGCTACACCTTC.

The rearrangement joins TRBV7-2 to TRBJ1-3; no firm D call. The germline V gene has CDR1 SGHTA and CDR2 FQGNSA. Trimming left V 3 bases short and J 0 bases short, with 12 bases between. The CDR3 sequence is 16 residues long. The CDR3 loop reads CASSFYSGDSGNTIYF. CDR3 DNA sequence: TGTGCCAGCAGCTTCTACTCGGGAGACTCTGGAAACACCATATATTTT. The complete variable domain, with remaining parts taken from reference TRBV7-2 and TRBJ1-3, reads GAGVSQSPSNKVTEKGKDVELRCDPISGHTALYWYRQSLGQGLEFLIYFQGNSAPDKSGLPSDRFSAERTGGSVSTLTIQRTQQEDSAVYLCASSFYSGDSGNTIYFGEGSWLTVV.

V is TRBV19 and J is TRBJ1-5; D is unresolved. The CDR3 is made up of 14 amino acids. V lost 9 bases to trimming and J lost 4 bases, with 16 bases between them. Germline V gene data show CDR1 as LNHDA and CDR2 as SQIVND (reference sequence). The CDR3 coding sequence is TGTGCCAGCAATAGACTCCCGGGGAATCAGCCCCAGCATTTT. As protein: CASNRLPGNQPQHF.

This clone showed up just once. The V and J genes are TRBV6-1 and TRBJ1-6, with 7 bases identical to TRBD1. The CDR3 has 15 residues. Germline CDR1 and CDR2: MNHNS and SASEGT. J was trimmed by 8 bases and V by 3 bases; bases with no gene match: 7. The CDR3 DNA follows: TGTGCCAGCAGTGAGGGCGGACAGGCATATTCACCCCTCCACTTT. This translates into CASSEGGQAYSPLHF.

The chain carries TRBV19 and TRBJ1-1; 8 bases fit TRBD1. V gave up 10 bases and J gave up 5 bases; unmatched junction bases: 12. Germline CDR1 is LNHDA and CDR2 is SQIVND (reference sequence). The length of the CDR3 is 14 residues. The DNA of the CDR3 is TGTGCCACCCCCTCAGACAGGGGTGGAACTGAAGCTTTCTTT. It specifies CATPSDRGGTEAFF.

This clone has only a few counts. The chain couples TRBV5-1 to TRBJ2-7; TRBD2 matches 9 bases. Germline V CDR1 and CDR2: SGHRS, YFSETQ. After removal of 0 bases from V and 0 bases from J, the junction contained 1 base not matched to a gene. This CDR3 is 15 amino acids long. This CDR3 is CASSLGLAVSYEQYF. The CDR3 DNA reads TGCGCCAGCAGCTTGGGACTAGCGGTCTCCTACGAGCAGTACTTC.

V is TRBV7-9 and J is TRBJ1-4; 10 positions agree with TRBD1. Looked up from germline, CDR1 is SEHNR and CDR2 is FQNEAQ (reference sequence). This CDR3 has 14 amino acids. With V trimmed by 6 bases and J by 6 bases, 4 bases remained unmatched. CDR3 in DNA: TGTGCCAGCAGTGGAGACAGGGGGCATGAAAAACTGTTTTTT. It is translated as CASSGDRGHEKLFF.

The V and J genes are TRBV30 and TRBJ1-1; D might be TRBD1 (6 bases). V was cut by 7 bases and J by 5 bases, with 20 bases left in between. The CDR3 covers 14 residues. Germline values: CDR1 GTSNPN, CDR2 SVGIG (reference sequence). CDR3 in DNA: TGTGCCTTCAAACAGGGTTATGAACTGACTGAAGCTTTCTTT. Translated, it gives CAFKQGYELTEAFF.

The J gene is TRBJ1-5, the V gene TRBV7-2; no clear D. This CDR3 has 11 amino acids. Between the trimmed V and J ends, which lost 8 bases and 5 bases, there was a span of 7 bases. Germline V gene lookup returns CDR1 SGHTA and CDR2 FQGNSA. CDR3 coding DNA: TGTGCCAGCGGCCCTGATCAGCCCCAGCATTTT. Its protein product is CASGPDQPQHF.

The genes are TRBV28 and TRBJ2-5; D might be TRBD2 (6 bases). Between the trimmed V and J ends, which lost 5 bases and 1 base, there was a span of 17 bases. CDR1 and CDR2 from the germline V gene are MDHEN and SYDVKM. This CDR3 spans 16 amino acids. The CDR3 is CASSERALASQETQYF. In nucleotides, the CDR3 is TGTGCCAGCAGTGAGCGGGCCCTAGCGTCCCAAGAGACCCAGTACTTC.

V is TRBV7-9 and J is TRBJ2-2; possible D gene TRBD2, 5 bases. With 5 bases removed from V and 7 bases from J, the gap between germline ends came to 17 bases. This CDR3 has 15 amino acids. Germline-derived CDR1 and CDR2 are SEHNR and FQNEAQ (reference sequence). The CDR3 is CASSPMVEAIGELFF. The CDR3 DNA follows: TGTGCCAGCAGCCCTATGGTGGAGGCCATCGGGGAGCTGTTTTTT.

The rearrangement links TRBV30 to TRBJ1-1; D unclear. V was pared by 0 bases and J by 6 bases, with 14 bases between. The CDR3 has 14 residues. The V gene's germline CDR1 is GTSNPN and CDR2 SVGIG (reference sequence). The CDR3, as DNA: TGTGCCTGGAGTGTCGGCAGAGGCCTGTCTGAAGCTTTCTTT. It yields the protein CAWSVGRGLSEAFF.

This chain connects TRBV25-1 to TRBJ1-2; D uncertain. The CDR3 is 15 residues long. V was pared by 1 base and J by 7 bases, with 16 bases between. Per germline, CDR1 MGHDK and CDR2 SYGVNS. CDR3 region: CASSEWGEGPLGYTF. DNA for the CDR3: TGTGCCAGCAGTGAATGGGGAGAGGGCCCCCTTGGCTACACCTTC.

The J gene is TRBJ2-2, the V gene TRBV5-1; 9 bases align to TRBD1. V was clipped by 4 bases and J by 5 bases; unmatched bases: 3. From germline, CDR1 is SGHRS and CDR2 YFSETQ. The CDR3 loop spans 14 amino acids. For the CDR3, the DNA is TGCGCCAGCAGCCCGGACAGGGGAACCGGGGAGCTGTTTTTT. Its translation: CASSPDRGTGELFF.

The chain carries TRBV28 and TRBJ2-1; 8 bases map to TRBD2. Germline CDR1 and CDR2: MDHEN and SYDVKM. Losses at the gene ends were 1 base for V and 12 bases for J; bases not matched to a gene: 14. This CDR3 is built from 16 residues. CDR3 in DNA: TGTGCCAGCAGTTTATCTGGGGCGGGGGGCCTACAGGGGCAGTTCTTC. Encoded protein: CASSLSGAGGLQGQFF.

The chain links TRBV23-1 to TRBJ1-3; the match to TRBD1 covers 8 bases. TRBV23-1 is given ORF status, its function remaining uncertain. Germline trimming cut 3 bases from V and 2 bases from J; bases unmatched to any gene: 3. The CDR3 covers 15 residues. The CDR3 sequence: CASSQFRGPGNTIYF. The CDR3 nucleotides read TGCGCCAGCAGTCAGTTCAGGGGGCCTGGAAACACCATATATTTT.